Here is one TCR beta chain with its context. The germline CDR1 and CDR2 sequences are SGHRS and YFSETQ. V shed 3 bases, J shed 6 bases, and the junction held 15 bases outside the gene matches. CDR3 size: 18 residues. The data are from a study of blood T cell repertoires in COVID-19. Turning to the study itself: Specimens from acute and convalescent COVID-19 originated in the United States, Italy and Spain. T cells, B-cell-depleted T cells, or PBMCs supplied cDNA or gDNA.

Per the authors' pipeline: Reference gene primers were amplified, and this amplification served to estimate nucleated cell counts. Generated by immunoSEQ multiplex PCR, the TCRdb table keeps only in-frame clones and is missing some. For V, J and clone size, that table is used; D and trimming come from the DNA. This sample has around 280,000 clones, with around 85% found just once. This chain links TRBV5-1 with TRBJ1-1; 12 nucleotides agree with TRBD1. Material: peripheral blood. The receptor comes from a woman in her 30s who had recovered from COVID-19. The CDR3 loop is CASSSRGTGGDLSSEAFF. For the CDR3, the DNA is TGCGCCAGCAGCTCACGAGGGACAGGGGGCGATTTGTCATCTGAAGCTTTCTTT.